These 23 T cell receptor beta chains were all obtained from the same sample, sequenced in a study of beta chain features in type 1 diabetes. Since all of the isolated RNA was reverse transcribed, expressed TCRB transcripts were what got sequenced. Sequenced by immunoSEQ multiplex PCR; TCRdb stores in-frame clones only, minus some. The data show hundreds of thousands of clones, roughly a sixth seen once. The specimen sequenced was naive CD4+ T cells from blood. The receptors were gathered from a woman aged 18-29 years in good health.

This clone was found once. J is TRBJ1-1 and V is TRBV28; D gene ambiguous. CDR1 is MDHEN, CDR2 SYDVKM, per germline. The V gene lost 6 bases and the J gene lost 3 bases, with 11 bases spanning the gap. This CDR3 comprises 13 residues. CDR3 residues: CASSRMRHTEAFF. The CDR3, as DNA: TGTGCCAGCAGCCGAATGCGACACACTGAAGCTTTCTTT.

This clone has a handful of counts. The chain uses TRBV13 and TRBJ1-2; D remains ambiguous. Germline V lookup: CDR1 PRHDT, CDR2 FYEKMQ (reference sequence). V was trimmed by 2 bases and J by 2 bases, leaving 18 bases between them. This CDR3 has 17 residues. The CDR3 DNA sequence: TGTGCCAGCAGCTTACGTTCGGCGGACCGATCCAACTATGGCTACACCTTC. It is translated as CASSLRSADRSNYGYTF. The complete variable domain, with remaining parts taken from reference TRBV13 and TRBJ1-2, reads AAGVIQSPRHLIKEKRETATLKCYPIPRHDTVYWYQQGPGQDPQFLISFYEKMQSDKGSIPDRFSAQQFSDYHSELNMSSLELGDSALYFCASSLRSADRSNYGYTFGSGTRLTVV.

This clone was counted between two and nine times. V is TRBV6-5 and J is TRBJ2-7; D ambiguous. This CDR3 has 14 residues. V was trimmed by 0 bases and J by 1 base, leaving 7 bases between them. Germline-derived CDR1 and CDR2 are MNHEY and SVGAGI. The CDR3 loop reads CASSYSAGSYEQYF. The CDR3 DNA reads TGTGCCAGCAGTTACTCGGCCGGATCCTACGAGCAGTACTTC.

The J gene is TRBJ1-5, the V gene TRBV18; D remains ambiguous. The CDR3 is 15 residues long. Germline CDR1 KGHSH, CDR2 LQKENI. V was shortened by 0 bases and J by 4 bases, with 10 bases between the two germline ends. CDR3 coding DNA: TGTGCCAGCTCACCACCGGGTAGGGAGAATCAGCCCCAGCATTTT. It is translated as CASSPPGRENQPQHF.

The rearrangement links TRBV2 to TRBJ1-2; 8 nucleotides match TRBD1. The germline CDR1 and CDR2 sequences are SNHLY and FYNNEI. Trimming took 6 bases from V and 1 from J; bases not matched to a gene: 7. This CDR3 spans 15 amino acids. CDR3 protein: CASRTGAEFNYGYTF. CDR3 DNA sequence: TGTGCCAGCAGGACAGGGGCCGAATTTAACTATGGCTACACCTTC.

The V and J genes are TRBV11-2 and TRBJ2-7; 11 bases map to TRBD1. The CDR3 covers 16 residues. Germline loops: CDR1 SGHAT, CDR2 FQNNGV. V dropped 1 base and J dropped 7; count of bases not matched to a gene: 9. The CDR3 loop is CASSLVFGQGAGEQYF. Written as DNA, the CDR3 is TGTGCCAGCAGCTTAGTGTTTGGACAGGGGGCAGGTGAGCAGTACTTC.

The count of this clone is one. The chain links TRBV7-9 to TRBJ1-4; the D gene is possibly TRBD1 (5 bases). CDR3 size: 15 residues. The ends were cut back, 0 bases at V and 4 bases at J, with 9 bases in the middle. Germline V gene data show CDR1 as SEHNR and CDR2 as FQNEAQ (reference sequence). The CDR3 loop is CASSLAAQGNEKLFF. CDR3 nucleotide sequence: TGTGCCAGCAGCTTAGCTGCCCAGGGTAATGAAAAACTGTTTTTT.

This chain connects TRBV10-3 to TRBJ2-7; 8 bases are shared with TRBD2. CDR1 ENHRY and CDR2 SYGVKD come from the germline V gene. The CDR3 sequence is 15 residues long. V lost 10 bases and J lost 1; bases outside the gene matches: 12. This chain's CDR3 is CASTIAGRFSYEQYF. CDR3 DNA: TGTGCCAGCACCATAGCGGGAAGGTTTTCCTACGAGCAGTACTTC.

This clone was seen a few times. The DNA of the CDR3 is TGTGCCAGCAGCTTAAATGATCGCAGGGCCTCTGGGGCCAACGTCCTGACTTTC. This sequence encodes CASSLNDRRASGANVLTF. The chain recombines TRBV7-3 with TRBJ2-6, with D maybe TRBD1 (5 bases). Germline V gene data show CDR1 as SGHTA and CDR2 as FQGTGA. This CDR3 is 18 amino acids long. V was clipped by 1 base and J by 0 bases, with 13 bases between them.

Only a few counts were recorded for this clone. This chain uses TRBV10-3 with TRBJ2-2, with D tentatively TRBD2 (5 bases). The germline gives CDR1 ENHRY, CDR2 SYGVKD. Trimming cost V 6 bases and J 5 bases, with 16 bases left between them. The CDR3 covers 15 residues. The CDR3 here is CAIREVGLITGELFF. For the CDR3, the DNA is TGTGCCATCAGGGAAGTCGGACTTATTACCGGGGAGCTGTTTTTT.

This chain links TRBV7-2 with TRBJ2-5; D is perhaps TRBD1 (5 bases). Germline loops: CDR1 SGHTA, CDR2 FQGNSA. Trimming stripped 5 bases from V and 5 bases from J, with 18 bases between. The CDR3 extends over 15 amino acids. Here the CDR3 DNA reads TGTGCCAGCAGCCCAAGGACAAGGTCCGGGGAGACCCAGTACTTC. Amino acid sequence: CASSPRTRSGETQYF.

The V and J genes are TRBV2 and TRBJ2-3; D possibly corresponds to TRBD2 (7 bases). Per the germline V gene, CDR1 is SNHLY and CDR2 is FYNNEI. This CDR3 spans 16 amino acids. With 6 bases removed from V and 5 bases from J, the gap between germline ends came to 21 bases. In DNA, the CDR3 is TGTGCCAGCAGGAGGACGGGGGCGGCTAGCGGAGATACGCAGTATTTT. This translates into CASRRTGAASGDTQYF.

This clone showed up just a few times. The genes are TRBV29-1 and TRBJ2-3; 9 bases map to TRBD1. CDR1 and CDR2 from the germline V gene are SQVTM and ANQGSEA. This CDR3 region has 14 residues. The ends lost 4 bases at V and 4 bases at J; junction bases unmatched: 6. Here the CDR3 DNA reads TGCAGCGTTGGCGGACAGGGGTTGGCAGATACGCAGTATTTT. It specifies CSVGGQGLADTQYF.

This clone was counted many times. This chain uses TRBV7-2 with TRBJ1-3; the D is unclear. The CDR3 loop spans 11 amino acids. The V end lost 8 bases, the J end lost 0 bases, and 2 bases lay between the germline ends. Per the germline V gene, CDR1 is SGHTA and CDR2 is FQGNSA. The CDR3 spells CASASGNTIYF. CDR3 in DNA: TGTGCCAGCGCCTCTGGAAACACCATATATTTT.

This clone was detected only a few times. This chain links TRBV18 with TRBJ2-7; D call uncertain. CDR1 KGHSH and CDR2 LQKENI come from the germline V gene. Trimming pared 3 bases from V and 2 bases from J, leaving 5 bases between. CDR3 length: 12 amino acids. CDR3 loop: CASSPNAYEQYF. In DNA, the CDR3 is TGTGCCAGCTCACCTAACGCCTACGAGCAGTACTTC.

This clone was detected only a few times. The chain has TRBV19 and TRBJ1-2, with a weak D call TRBD1 (5 bases). Per germline, CDR1 LNHDA and CDR2 SQIVND (reference sequence). V was clipped by 10 bases and J by 3 bases, with 18 bases between them. This CDR3 contains 14 residues. CDR3: CATSRGVSYYGYTF. In DNA, the CDR3 is TGTGCCACCTCACGGGGGGTTTCATACTATGGCTACACCTTC.

Only a few counts were recorded for this clone. The V gene is TRBV7-9, the J gene TRBJ2-3; no definite D call. V lost 2 bases, J lost 2 bases, and 5 bases lay in between. The CDR3 extends over 13 amino acids. Per germline, CDR1 SEHNR and CDR2 FQNEAQ (reference sequence). Here the CDR3 reads CASSLMPTDTQYF. The CDR3 region has the DNA TGTGCCAGCAGCTTAATGCCCACAGATACGCAGTATTTT.

This clone was counted between two and nine times. Different DNA sequences within this sample yield the same CDR3. J is TRBJ2-2 and V is TRBV7-2; D remains ambiguous. The CDR3 is 13 amino acids. Germline lookup yields CDR1 SGHTA and CDR2 FQGNSA. V gave up 2 bases and J gave up 1 base, with 2 bases separating them. CDR3 nucleotide sequence: TGTGCCAGCAGCTTATTGAACACCGGGGAGCTGTTTTTT. As protein: CASSLLNTGELFF.

J is TRBJ2-7 and V is TRBV7-8; 12 nucleotides align to TRBD2. Trimming took 5 bases from V and 4 from J; bases not matched to a gene: 6. Germline V gene sequence: CDR1 SGHVS, CDR2 FQNEAQ. CDR3 size: 15 residues. The CDR3, as DNA: TGTGCCAGCAGCGGGAGACTAGCGGGAGCTTACGAGCAGTACTTC. This translates into CASSGRLAGAYEQYF.

This chain uses TRBV11-3 with TRBJ2-1; D not certain. Germline CDR1 SGHNT, CDR2 YENEEA. V shed 4 bases and J shed 7 bases, with 11 bases lying between them. This CDR3 spans 13 amino acids. The CDR3 coding sequence is TGTGCCAGCAGCTCGCCGGACCGGAATGAGCAGTTCTTC. Protein product: CASSSPDRNEQFF. Full variable domain (rest looked up from reference TRBV11-3 and TRBJ2-1): EAGVVQSPRYKIIEKKQPVAFWCNPISGHNTLYWYLQNLGQGPELLIRYENEEAVDDSQLPKDRFSAERLKGVDSTLKIQPAELGDSAVYLCASSSPDRNEQFFGPGTRLTVL.

This clone was seen a few times. V usage is TRBV14 and J usage is TRBJ2-7; D is unclear. V was trimmed by 4 bases and J by 9 bases, leaving 10 bases between them. The germline gives CDR1 SGHDN, CDR2 FVKESK. This CDR3 spans 11 amino acids. CDR3 sequence reads: CASSPPILQYF. In nucleotides, the CDR3 is TGTGCCAGCAGCCCTCCTATTTTGCAGTACTTC.

This clone turned up a few times. This sequence joins TRBV6-5 and TRBJ2-7; D is perhaps TRBD1 (6 bases). The CDR3 loop spans 14 amino acids. V was clipped by 4 bases and J by 6 bases, with 16 bases between them. Germline V gene sequence: CDR1 MNHEY, CDR2 SVGAGI. In DNA, the CDR3 is TGTGCCAGCAGTTCGGTGGGGGCGGGTGCCGAGCAGTACTTC. Translated, it gives CASSSVGAGAEQYF.

The J gene is TRBJ2-7, the V gene TRBV4-3; D ambiguous. The CDR3 runs 15 residues. V dropped 0 bases and J dropped 7 bases, with 16 bases sitting between them. CDR1 and CDR2 (germline): LGHNA, YSLEER. CDR3 protein: CASSQDFEARFEQYF. CDR3 coding DNA: TGCGCCAGCAGCCAAGATTTTGAGGCGAGGTTTGAGCAGTACTTC.